The TCR beta chain described here comes from a study of shared clonotypes between healthy human individuals (dated by TCRdb to 2019 to 2021). Describing the broader study: The cohort comprised two women and a few men aged 18 to 49 years. Per donor, three plates each were used for CD4 naive and CD4 memory, two for CD8 naive, and one for CD8 memory. Leukapheresis yielded between about 0.9 and 10 billion PBMCs per donor. To estimate repertoire size and how much clonotypes are shared between individuals, the study performed deep sequencing of blood TCR repertoires from about 5 healthy adults. Different laboratories and diverse techniques were used to prepare libraries and sequence TCR repertoires, to increase sequencing depth and limit assay-specific biases.

TCR CDR3 regions were amplified from genomic DNA by multiplex PCR using the deep immunoSEQ assay. Extracted genomic DNA from each cell subset was distributed evenly across all wells of several immunoSEQ 96-well plates, and each plate was treated as a replicate. For sorted subsets, roughly 190 ng of genomic DNA, equivalent to 30,000 or so T cell genomes, went into each replicate PCR. Purified libraries were measured with a Qubit 3.0 fluorometer, size-checked on a Bioanalyzer 2100, and measured again with the KAPA Library Quantification kit. Each immunoSEQ 96-well plate was sequenced on its own single-read 150-cycle Illumina NextSeq 550 flow cell. The authors' analysis ran thus. The immunoSEQ output contained only junctional sequences without quality scores, so filtering could not match that applied to full-length reads. To assign V/J genes and CDR3, sequences were annotated against IMGT germline references using PyIR, a Python wrapper for IgBLAST v1.9. Reads were removed for weak V/J assignments (E-value above 1e-6), missing CDR3, stop codons, out-of-frame junctions, or ambiguous translated residues. V3J clonotypes were defined by identical inferred V gene, J gene, and CDR3 amino acid sequence. Percentage overlap between repertoires was computed as shared unique clonotypes divided by the size of the smaller repertoire. Three approaches were used to assess repertoire richness: RTK rarefaction, the Chao1 estimator, and Recon v2.1 estimates of unobserved clonotypes. Generation probabilities were computed with OLGA for all TCRbeta clonotypes obtained by the gDNA method from several donors. TCRdb obtained this table from immuneACCESS and retained in-frame rearrangements with V and J assigned. These tables miss some clones; where compared with another copy, unresolved V genes account for less than half of the shortfall, and the remainder is unexplained. Clonal size and the V and J genes are those of that table, whereas D and trimming came from the DNA. In all, the sample holds just over 2,000,000 clones, and just under 95% of those were seen once. Clones ranked in the top ten supply about 1.1% of the sample.

The CDR3 spans 14 residues, from the cysteine through the phenylalanine. Only the CDR3 portion is preserved as DNA: 42 bases, with reading frame beginning at the first base. V gives up 8 bases and J gives up 2 bases, and the segment between their germline ends measures 15 bases. CDR1 MNHEY and CDR2 SVGAGI are derived from the germline V gene. For the CD8 naive samples, CD45RO-negative cells were positively selected for CCR7, yielding a CD45RA+CCR7+ population from which TemRA cells were excluded. Donors were healthy HIV-negative adults with no recently reported acute infections or vaccinations. Only Caucasian adults living in Nashville, Tennessee, USA were represented among the donors. After blood collection by leukapheresis, PBMCs were isolated using Ficoll-Histopaque density gradient centrifugation and then cryopreserved in the vapor phase of liquid nitrogen. Analytical flow cytometry was used to check the purity and quantity of each magnetically sorted T cell population. From each sorted fraction, genomic DNA was isolated and quantified by UV absorbance on a Nanodrop 2000c.

On the study overall, not on this receptor specifically: Sampling was limited to blood, and TCR repertoires in tissue likely differ from TCR repertoires in blood. Around 5% of naive CD4, around 4% of naive CD8, roughly 2.4% of memory CD4, and about 0.4% of memory CD8 clonotypes were shared across several donors. Naive subsets generally had larger estimated clonotype richness than memory subsets. Compared with non-shared clonotypes, clonotypes shared by all four sorted-subset donors had higher generation probabilities. The small number of donors limited the genetic and exposure-history diversity represented. Pairwise subsampling led to the expectation that sequencing depth would affect the degree of clonotype sharing among donors. Incomplete sequencing was indicated by rarefaction of sorted-subset datasets, despite the large sequencing depth.

Points on this clone: It lacks a known antigen. No base quality information exists; no much larger clone differs at one position.

The TCR originated in a man aged 18 to 30 in good health. The rearrangement joined TRBV6-5 to TRBJ1-1; the best D guess is TRBD1, with 6 bases matching. The sample comprised naive CD8+ T cells sorted from blood. This specimen's cell subset or site label, per the study, means: CD45RA+CCR7+. The CDR3 protein sequence reads: CASPRGHLNTEAFF. The DNA sequence is given as TGTGCCAGCCCTCGGGGGCACCTCAACACTGAAGCTTTCTTT.